The 10 T cell receptor beta chains listed next were all sequenced from one sample in a study of cytomegalovirus exposure and HLA in healthy donors. In the PCR, 60 Vbeta and 13 Jbeta primers were used. Assay: immunoSEQ multiplex PCR; the TCRdb copy retains only in-frame clones and omits some. In the table there are over 200,000 clones, over 65% of which are singletons. Sequences were obtained from PBMCs. Receptor source: an older woman in good health and CMV-seropositive.

V usage is TRBV5-5 and J usage is TRBJ1-1, with D possibly matching TRBD1 (6 bases). Germline V gives CDR1 SGHKS, CDR2 YYEKEE (reference sequence). The CDR3 contains 16 residues. The V and J ends lost 3 bases and 2 bases respectively, with 17 bases between them. CDR3 in amino acids: CASSSWIDRRNTEAFF. CDR3 bases: TGTGCCAGCAGCTCCTGGATAGACAGGCGAAACACTGAAGCTTTCTTT.

CDR3 nucleotides: TGTGCCAGTACTAACAGCCTAAACACTGAAGCTTTCTTT. It encodes CASTNSLNTEAFF. The chain employs TRBV19 and TRBJ1-1; D ambiguous. CDR1 is LNHDA and CDR2 is SQIVND in the germline V gene (reference sequence). V was trimmed by 7 bases and J by 2 bases, leaving 11 bases between them. There are 13 residues in the CDR3.

This sequence joins TRBV4-1 and TRBJ1-2; 9 nucleotides match TRBD1. This CDR3 region has 16 residues. The germline V gene encodes CDR1 MGHRA and CDR2 YSYEKL. Germline trimming cut 2 bases from V and 2 bases from J; bases unmatched to any gene: 6. CDR3 nucleotides: TGCGCCAGCAGCCAAAGGACCGGGACAGGGAACTATGGCTACACCTTC. As protein: CASSQRTGTGNYGYTF.

CDR3 sequence: CASSLTGTYNEQFF. CDR3 sequence (DNA): TGTGCCAGCAGCTTAACGGGAACCTACAATGAGCAGTTCTTC. The genes are TRBV7-2 and TRBJ2-1; tentative D call: TRBD2 (5 bases). The germline CDR1 and CDR2 sequences are SGHTA and FQGNSA. This CDR3 region has 14 residues. Between the trimmed V and J ends, which lost 2 bases and 2 bases, there was a span of 7 bases. Full variable domain (outside the CDR3, taken from reference TRBV7-2 and TRBJ2-1): GAGVSQSPSNKVTEKGKDVELRCDPISGHTALYWYRQSLGQGLEFLIYFQGNSAPDKSGLPSDRFSAERTGGSVSTLTIQRTQQEDSAVYLCASSLTGTYNEQFFGPGTRLTVL.

The J gene is TRBJ2-7, the V gene TRBV28; 14 positions match TRBD2. Germline V gene data show CDR1 as MDHEN and CDR2 as SYDVKM. This CDR3 is built from 17 residues. The trim removed 2 bases at V and 2 bases at J, leaving 5 bases unmatched. The CDR3 DNA is TGTGCCAGCAGTTTAATGGGACTAGCGGGGGTACCCTACGAGCAGTACTTC. It codes for CASSLMGLAGVPYEQYF.

The chain carries TRBV7-2 and TRBJ2-3; 12 positions agree with TRBD2. With 3 bases clipped from V and 2 bases from J, the junction kept 9 bases outside the gene matches. The CDR3 sequence is 18 residues long. Germline lookup yields CDR1 SGHTA and CDR2 FQGNSA. CDR3 sequence: CASSLGLAGGLATDTQYF. In DNA form, the CDR3 reads TGTGCCAGCAGCTTGGGGCTAGCGGGGGGGCTAGCCACAGATACGCAGTATTTT.

The rearrangement joins TRBV18 to TRBJ1-2, with D maybe TRBD1 (5 bases). The V end lost 0 bases, the J end lost 5 bases, and 13 bases lay between the germline ends. The CDR3 runs 15 residues. CDR1 is KGHSH and CDR2 is LQKENI in the germline V gene. CDR3 bases: TGTGCCAGCTCACCACCGTACAGCCGGGGGTATGGCTACACCTTC. Translated: CASSPPYSRGYGYTF.

In this sample, this clone turned up once. V and J are TRBV28 and TRBJ1-2; 7 positions agree with TRBD1. Germline trimming cut 6 bases from V and 1 base from J; bases unmatched to any gene: 14. The germline V gene encodes CDR1 MDHEN and CDR2 SYDVKM. The CDR3 is 17 residues long. CDR3 DNA: TGTGCCAGCAGGGAGGGGACAGCCACAGGGGTTAACTATGGCTACACCTTC. Translated: CASREGTATGVNYGYTF.

A word on this clone: Other DNA sequences within the sample encode an identical CDR3. This chain links TRBV5-1 with TRBJ2-1; a possible D gene is TRBD2 (6 bases). The CDR3 consists of 15 residues. Trimming pared 0 bases from V and 6 bases from J, leaving 13 bases between. Germline CDR1 reads SGHRS; CDR2 reads YFSETQ. CDR3 sequence: CASSLGGGGANEQFF. The DNA of the CDR3 is TGCGCCAGCAGCTTGGGGGGAGGTGGTGCCAATGAGCAGTTCTTC.

The chain recombines TRBV12-5 with TRBJ2-7; 8 nucleotides line up with TRBD2. The V segment lost 3 bases and the J segment 3 bases; nucleotides outside the gene matches: 10. Germline values: CDR1 LGHNT, CDR2 FRNRAP. CDR3 length: 16 amino acids. The CDR3 region is CASGLGLAGTYYEQYF. Here the CDR3 DNA reads TGTGCTAGTGGTTTAGGTCTAGCGGGCACATACTACGAGCAGTACTTC.